In this sample, the clone carrying this T cell receptor beta chain turned up many times. The source of the sample is a study of T cells in Graves' hyperthyroidism and ophthalmopathy. For the study at large: At the time of initial diagnosis and before any treatment, peripheral blood was collected.

Amplified TCR beta CDR3 regions came from RNA transcripts. Researchers ran a first-round RT-PCR on the TCR CDR3 using the HTBI primer set. TCRdb analysed the multiplex PCR reads with MiXCR anew, one entry per CDR3 protein. The sample lists 250,000 to 300,000 distinct CDR3 sequences, less than 20% occurring once. V lost 5 bases, J lost 7 bases, and 9 bases stayed unmatched. CDR1 is MDHEN, CDR2 SYDVKM, per germline. The CDR3 is made up of 15 amino acids. Patients affected by ophthalmopathy presented a Clinical Activity Score of at least 3, a NOSPECS grade of at least 4, and disease duration below 3 months. Clinicians diagnosed patients from clinical symptoms, serum thyroxine and TRAb, thyroid ultrasound and orbital computed tomography. PBMCs were derived from roughly 10 ml fresh peripheral blood.

The chain has TRBV28 and TRBJ2-1, with TRBD2 matching 9 bases. Sequencing was performed on blood. The receptor was isolated from a man in his fifties with Graves' ophthalmopathy. The CDR3 loop is CASSLGTSSGNEQFF. CDR3 bases: TGTGCCAGCAGTCTAGGGACTAGCAGTGGGAATGAGCAGTTCTTC.